The clone carrying this T cell receptor (beta chain) came up a few times. Germline V gene lookup returns CDR1 SGHDT and CDR2 YYEEEE. Between the trimmed V and J ends, which lost 3 bases and 7 bases, there was a span of 14 bases. The CDR3 consists of 13 residues. Each donor's blood draw was around 9.2 milliliters of peripheral blood. Each sample gave at least 6.5 million isolated PBMCs. Combining a sample-barcoded 5' primer with a J-beta primer mix, a second PCR ran for 7 to 11 cycles. One entry per CDR3 protein, called by TCRdb with MiXCR from the 5' RACE reads. The data hold over 950,000 distinct CDR3 sequences, with more than 30% observed a single time. This record comes from a study of blood T cells in healthy people across ages.

The sequenced sample consisted of blood. This clonotype was obtained from a man aged 18 to 29 in good health. V and J are TRBV5-6 and TRBJ2-7; D is unclear. DNA for the CDR3: TGTGCCAGCAGCTCAGACTCCTACAATGAGCAGTACTTC. This encodes CASSSDSYNEQYF.